The TCR beta chain under discussion was sequenced for a study of Graves' ophthalmopathy and Graves' hyperthyroidism. Whole-study findings and limits: Among expanded thyroid clonotypes above 0.001 frequency, most also occurred in blood.

In its sample, this clonotype was seen many times. The antigen is not known. This CDR3 has 19 residues. Germline lookup yields CDR1 LGHNA and CDR2 YNFKEQ. V was clipped by 1 base and J by 2 bases; unmatched bases: 9. RNA transcripts yielded amplified TCR beta CDR3 regions. HTBI primers were used in a first-round RT-PCR, which preceded a second-round multiplex PCR. TCRdb re-called the multiplex PCR reads with MiXCR, one entry per CDR3 protein. The sample comprises more than 150,000 distinct CDR3 sequences, 30% to 45% of which are singletons, and 4.5% to 6% rests with the top ten. The sequence was obtained from a woman aged 35 to 49 with Graves' ophthalmopathy. Sequenced material: peripheral blood. This rearrangement joins TRBV4-2 to TRBJ2-5, with 14 bases aligning to TRBD2. The CDR3 here is CASSQVGTSGRGGQETQYF. CDR3 coding DNA: TGTGCCAGCAGCCAAGTGGGGACTAGCGGGAGAGGCGGTCAAGAGACCCAGTACTTC.